Listed here are 27 T cell receptor beta chains from one sample, sequenced in a study of T cells in Graves' hyperthyroidism and ophthalmopathy. From RNA transcripts, TCR beta CDR3 regions were amplified. TCR CDR3 regions were first amplified by RT-PCR with HTBI primers. TCRdb passed the multiplex PCR reads through MiXCR, listing each CDR3 protein once. The table includes some 550,000 distinct CDR3 sequences, less than 25% detected once. The sequenced sample was blood. Receptors originate from a young man with Graves' hyperthyroidism.

This chain uses TRBV11-2 with TRBJ2-3; D perhaps matches TRBD2 (5 bases). Trimming removed 7 bases at V and 3 bases at J, with 17 bases between. Germline V gene data show CDR1 as SGHAT and CDR2 as FQNNGV. CDR3 length: 15 amino acids. This CDR3 reads CASTYAGWSTDTQYF. The CDR3 DNA reads TGTGCCAGCACCTATGCGGGCTGGAGTACAGATACGCAGTATTTT.

This clonotype was seen repeatedly, ten times or more. The gene calls are TRBV11-2 and TRBJ1-2; 8 bases line up with TRBD1. This CDR3 is built from 16 residues. In germline, CDR1 is SGHAT, CDR2 FQNNGV. V was clipped by 4 bases and J by 4 bases; unmatched bases: 11. CDR3 nucleotides: TGTGCCAGCAGCTCACTAGAGGACAGGGCGTTCTATGGCTACACCTTC. This codes for CASSSLEDRAFYGYTF.

The chain links TRBV28 to TRBJ2-7; TRBD1 agrees at 7 bases. The CDR3 is 15 amino acids. CDR1 MDHEN and CDR2 SYDVKM come from the germline V gene. Losses at the gene ends were 4 bases for V and 3 bases for J; bases not matched to a gene: 9. The CDR3 bases are TGTGCCAGCAGTTCACCGGGACAGCTGTTCTACGAGCAGTACTTC. It specifies CASSSPGQLFYEQYF.

Ten or more counts support this clonotype. The chain carries TRBV6-2 or TRBV6-3 and TRBJ1-2; 7 bases align to TRBD1. Per the germline V gene, CDR1 is MNHEY and CDR2 is SVGEGT. The junction had 3 bases not matched to a gene; V was cut back by 7 bases and J by 4 bases. The CDR3 contains 12 residues. CDR3 DNA: TGTGCCAGCAAGACAGGGTCCTATGGCTACACCTTC. Translation gives CASKTGSYGYTF.

This chain joins TRBV5-1 and TRBJ2-7; 8 bases match TRBD1. V trimming: 2 bases; J trimming: 3 bases; junction bases outside the gene matches: 4. From germline, CDR1 is SGHRS and CDR2 YFSETQ. The CDR3 has 14 amino acids. The CDR3 loop reads CASSFRDRNYEQYF. CDR3 coding DNA: TGCGCCAGCAGCTTCCGGGACAGGAACTACGAGCAGTACTTC. The entire variable domain, with the rest obtained from reference TRBV5-1 and TRBJ2-7, is as follows: KAGVTQTPRYLIKTRGQQVTLSCSPISGHRSVSWYQQTPGQGLQFLFEYFSETQRNKGNFPGRFSGRQFSNSRSEMNVSTLELGDSALYLCASSFRDRNYEQYFGPGTRLTVT.

This clonotype was observed a few times. This clone may be a read error of a much larger clone one base away. The V gene is TRBV12-3 or TRBV12-4, the J gene TRBJ2-5, with D maybe TRBD1 (6 bases). This CDR3 contains 15 residues. Trimming stripped 3 bases from V and 7 bases from J, with 18 bases between. This CDR3 reads CASSFPGQGKGTQYF. CDR3 DNA: TGTGCCAGCAGTTTCCCGGGGCAGGGGAAAGGGACCCAGTACTTC.

This clonotype has at least ten counts. This chain joins TRBV5-1 and TRBJ1-1; 9 positions agree with TRBD1. Germline CDR1 reads SGHRS; CDR2 reads YFSETQ. Trimming took 6 bases from V and 4 from J; bases not matched to a gene: 7. CDR3 size: 14 residues. The CDR3 protein is CASIAGTGSTEAFF. As DNA, the CDR3 is TGCGCCAGCATCGCCGGGACAGGGAGCACTGAAGCTTTCTTT.

About this clonotype: It may be a read error: a sequence one base away is much more abundant. V is TRBV6-1 and J is TRBJ1-1, with no clear D. Trimming took 11 bases from V and 5 from J, leaving 12 bases between them. The CDR3 is 11 amino acids. Germline assignment: CDR1 MNHNS and CDR2 SASEGT. The CDR3 nucleotides read TGTGCCGGCTGCTCGGTTACTGAAGCTTTCTTT. Its translation: CAGCSVTEAFF.

Many counts were recorded for this clonotype. The chain combines TRBV29-1 with TRBJ1-1; D gene ambiguous. The V gene's germline CDR1 is SQVTM and CDR2 ANQGSEA. The CDR3 is 15 residues long. V was cut by 4 bases and J by 2 bases, with 17 bases left in between. The DNA for the CDR3 is TGCAGCGTTGCCCGGAGCTTCGGGCCTAACACTGAAGCTTTCTTT. Its protein is CSVARSFGPNTEAFF.

In its sample, this clonotype was seen a few times. In nucleotides, the CDR3 is TGTGCCAGCAGCTTAAACGTACAAGAGACCCAGTACTTC. Translating it yields CASSLNVQETQYF. V usage is TRBV11-2 and J usage is TRBJ2-5; D call uncertain. This CDR3 spans 13 amino acids. Between the trimmed V and J ends, which lost 2 bases and 2 bases, there was a span of 6 bases. The germline V gene encodes CDR1 SGHAT and CDR2 FQNNGV.

The table lists this clonotype with a few counts. V gene TRBV29-1 combines with J gene TRBJ2-3; D ambiguous. CDR1 SQVTM and CDR2 ANQGSEA come from the germline V gene. V was pared by 6 bases and J by 4 bases, with 2 bases between. There are 9 residues in the CDR3. The CDR3 protein is CSVSDTQYF. The CDR3 DNA reads as TGCAGCGTGTCAGATACGCAGTATTTT.

This clonotype was recorded a few times. The V and J genes are TRBV11-2 and TRBJ2-3, with D possibly matching TRBD2 (6 bases). The CDR3 covers 18 residues. Trimming stripped 2 bases from V and 3 bases from J, with 21 bases between. Germline V gene lookup returns CDR1 SGHAT and CDR2 FQNNGV. CDR3 amino acids: CASSLLPFGLTITDTQYF. In nucleotides, the CDR3 is TGTGCCAGCAGCTTACTTCCCTTCGGACTAACCATTACAGATACGCAGTATTTT.

The gene calls are TRBV15 and TRBJ1-2; the D is unclear. V was trimmed by 1 base and J by 5 bases, leaving 11 bases between them. The CDR3 length is 14 residues. The germline V gene encodes CDR1 LNHNV and CDR2 YYDKDF (reference sequence). The CDR3 nucleotides are TGTGCCACCAGCAGAGGTTTAGGGTTTTATGGCTACACCTTC. This codes for CATSRGLGFYGYTF.

This clonotype has a count of ten or more. The chain has TRBV12-3 or TRBV12-4 and TRBJ2-5, with D unclear. The CDR3 length is 14 residues. Trimming stripped 3 bases from V and 2 bases from J, with 10 bases between. The CDR3 nucleotides are TGTGCCAGCAGTTTGATGACAAAACAAGAGACCCAGTACTTC. Protein product: CASSLMTKQETQYF.

Worth noting for this clonotype: It may be a read error: a sequence one base away is much more abundant. Given the absence of the conserved phenylalanine or tryptophan at the CDR3 end, a read error is likely. The genes are TRBV27 and TRBJ1-2, with D perhaps TRBD1 (5 bases). The ends were cut back, 1 base at V and 4 bases at J, with 13 bases in the middle. CDR1 and CDR2 (germline): MNHEY, SMNVEV (reference sequence). The CDR3 has 15 amino acids. The DNA of the CDR3 is TGTGCCAGCAGTTTATATAAGGGGCCCAGCTATGGCTACACCGTC. It is translated as CASSLYKGPSYGYTV.

This rearrangement joins TRBV7-9 to TRBJ1-2, with D unclear. CDR3 length: 13 amino acids. CDR1 and CDR2 from the germline V gene are SEHNR and FQNEAQ (reference sequence). V lost 3 bases to trimming and J lost 11 bases, with 16 bases between them. CDR3 sequence: CASSFAEIFLYTF. In DNA form, the CDR3 reads TGTGCCAGCAGCTTTGCCGAAATCTTCCTTTACACCTTC.

This clonotype was counted at least ten times. The genes are TRBV6-5 and TRBJ1-3; D uncertain. The CDR3 length is 14 residues. Per germline, CDR1 MNHEY and CDR2 SVGAGI. Trimming took off 2 bases at V and 4 bases at J, with 9 bases between the two ends. CDR3 sequence reads: CASSYDGLGNTIYF. CDR3 coding DNA: TGTGCCAGCAGTTACGACGGGCTCGGAAACACCATATATTTT.

This clonotype came up many times. The chain recombines TRBV7-2 with TRBJ2-2; 11 bases are a match to TRBD2. This CDR3 contains 16 residues. V was pared by 5 bases and J by 6 bases, with 8 bases of the junction left unmatched. Per germline, CDR1 SGHTA and CDR2 FQGNSA. CDR3 bases: TGTGCCAGCAGCCCTAGCGGGGGGCCCAGGGCCGGGGAGCTGTTTTTT. As protein: CASSPSGGPRAGELFF.

This clonotype was seen repeatedly, ten times or more. The rearrangement joins TRBV20-1 to TRBJ1-2, with D perhaps TRBD1 (5 bases). CDR1 DFQATT and CDR2 SNEGSKA come from the germline V gene (reference sequence). V was shortened by 4 bases and J by 14 bases, with 17 bases between the two germline ends. The CDR3 sequence is 11 residues long. This chain's CDR3 is CSANTRLSGTF. The CDR3 DNA is TGCAGTGCTAACACCAGACTTTCAGGGACCTTC.

This clonotype was observed at least ten times. V usage is TRBV5-1 and J usage is TRBJ1-2; no reliable D call. Germline V gene lookup returns CDR1 SGHRS and CDR2 YFSETQ. Between the trimmed V and J ends, which lost 0 bases and 6 bases, there was a span of 9 bases. The CDR3 loop spans 13 amino acids. CDR3 sequence (DNA): TGCGCCAGCAGCTTGGGGGTTGCAGATGGCTACACCTTC. Translation gives CASSLGVADGYTF.

The genes are TRBV20-1 and TRBJ1-5; 9 bases are shared with TRBD1. The CDR3 sequence is 15 residues long. V lost 2 bases to trimming and J lost 3 bases; unmatched junction nucleotides: 5. The V gene's germline CDR1 is DFQATT and CDR2 SNEGSKA (reference sequence). As DNA, the CDR3 is TGCAGTGCTAGACGGGACAGGGTAATCAATCAGCCCCAGCATTTT. This translates into CSARRDRVINQPQHF.

This clonotype was detected a few times. The V and J genes are TRBV12-3 or TRBV12-4 and TRBJ2-5; D gene unclear. This CDR3 has 13 amino acids. Trimming stripped 8 bases from V and 4 bases from J, with 14 bases between. The CDR3 DNA follows: TGTGCCAGCGTAGCCTCACCGTTAGAGACCCAGTACTTC. Protein product: CASVASPLETQYF.

Ten or more counts support this clonotype. The CDR3 DNA reads TGTGCCAGTAGTACCGGACAGGGCAATCAGCCCCAGCATTTT. This codes for CASSTGQGNQPQHF. The chain is built from TRBV19 and TRBJ1-5, with 7 bases aligning to TRBD1. Per germline, CDR1 LNHDA and CDR2 SQIVND (reference sequence). The trim removed 4 bases at V and 2 bases at J, leaving 2 bases unmatched. The CDR3 extends over 14 amino acids.

This clonotype was detected a few times. A clone one base away is much larger, so this may be a read error. V gene TRBV12-3 or TRBV12-4 combines with J gene TRBJ1-1; D not certain. With 5 bases removed from V and 0 bases from J, the gap between germline ends came to 7 bases. This CDR3 region has 13 residues. As DNA, the CDR3 is TGTGCCAGCAGTCAGTACATGAACACTGAAGCTTTCTTT. Its protein product is CASSQYMNTEAFF.

This clonotype occurred many times. V is TRBV28 and J is TRBJ2-7, with D possibly being TRBD2 (5 bases). The V gene lost 5 bases and the J gene lost 2 bases, with 13 bases spanning the gap. Germline CDR1 reads MDHEN; CDR2 reads SYDVKM. The CDR3 consists of 14 residues. The CDR3 region is CASSPGVLTYEQYF. CDR3 DNA: TGTGCCAGCAGTCCCGGGGTGCTAACCTACGAGCAGTACTTC.

There are many counts of this clonotype. The V gene is TRBV27, the J gene TRBJ1-2, with 7 positions matching TRBD1. The CDR3 is 14 residues long. CDR1 and CDR2 from the germline V gene are MNHEY and SMNVEV (reference sequence). V lost 6 bases, J lost 7 bases, and 11 bases stayed unmatched. The CDR3 sequence: CASRKTGFVSGYTF. The CDR3 DNA reads as TGTGCCAGCAGAAAGACAGGGTTCGTTAGTGGCTACACCTTC.

CDR3 sequence: CASSAGSGTPARRETQYF. As DNA, the CDR3 is TGTGCCAGCAGCGCGGGGAGTGGGACGCCAGCGAGAAGGGAGACCCAGTACTTC. This chain links TRBV6-1 with TRBJ2-5; maybe TRBD2 (6 bases). Germline CDR1 MNHNS, CDR2 SASEGT. V was trimmed by 6 bases and J by 5 bases, leaving 28 bases between them. The CDR3 spans 18 residues.